A single TCR beta chain is shown here with its context. Its antigen is undetermined. A read error may produce the germline difference seen at one junction end. The data were taken from a study of cytomegalovirus exposure and HLA in healthy donors. The study, taken as a whole, reports: Analyzed later, association rates of TCRs varied across HLA loci, with DRB1 most and HLA-C fewest. The later analysis indicated that the majority of CMV-associated TCR beta chains appeared HLA-restricted.

Primers: 60 Vbeta forward and 13 Jbeta reverse. The data were produced by immunoSEQ multiplex PCR, yet TCRdb's version contains in-frame clones alone and is incomplete. Of approximately 210,000 clones listed, approximately 87% are singletons. Input material: PBMCs. The TCR sequence derives from a young man in good health and CMV-seronegative.

The CDR3, as DNA: TGTGCCAGAAGCTTAATCAACAGGGGGCAGGTCGAGCAGTACTTC. Translating gives CARSLINRGQVEQYF. The rearrangement uses TRBV11-2 and TRBJ2-7, with TRBD1 identical over 9 bases. CDR1 and CDR2 from the germline V gene are SGHAT and FQNNGV. The CDR3 runs to 15 residues.